This TCR beta chain was recorded in a study of OX40 agonist ivuxolimab in advanced cancers. On the study more broadly: With ivuxolimab, an agonistic anti-OX40 (CD134) antibody, patients were treated. General study results and limits: Some of the nonresponding patients also showed low levels of normalized T-cell clonal expansion. In general, CD8+ T cells held more expanded clones than CD4+ did, on average.

Patients were ineligible given autoimmune disease history or systemic immunosuppression. In the case of this clone: Antigen: not known.

Here immunoSEQ multiplex PCR was the method, and the copy in TCRdb shows in-frame clones only, minus some. Of 60,000 to 70,000 clones listed, roughly 80% were seen once; the top ten hold 0.95% to 1.5%. Unmatched junction bases numbered 11, after V lost 7 bases and J lost 3 bases. CDR1 is MGHRA and CDR2 is YSYEKL in the germline V gene. This CDR3 has 15 residues. The gene calls are TRBV4-1 and TRBJ1-2, with 7 bases aligning to TRBD1. The TCR originated in an adult with an advanced solid tumor such as melanoma, head and neck, liver or kidney cancer. Here the sequenced sample was CD4+ or CD8+ T cells sorted from blood, taken in a trial of the OX40 agonist ivuxolimab. The CDR3 sequence is CASTAQTGLHYGYTF. CDR3 nucleotides: TGCGCCAGCACCGCCCAGACAGGGCTCCACTATGGCTACACCTTC.